The T cell receptor (beta chain) under discussion was sequenced for a study of blood T cell repertoires in COVID-19. Background on the study: The cDNA or gDNA used as material had been derived from T cells, B-cell-depleted T cells, or PBMCs.

Authors' methods: Scientists estimated how many nucleated cells there were by amplifying reference gene primers. Some clones are missing from TCRdb's copy, which holds only in-frame ones; the method was immunoSEQ multiplex PCR. The V and J calls and clone size are taken from that table; D and trimming were inferred from the DNA. The repertoire has roughly 300,000 clones, around 86% of them found once; the top ten carry under 2%. Sequencing was done on a sample of peripheral blood. The sequence was collected from a woman in her fifties or sixties with acute or convalescent COVID-19.

CDR3: CASSWAGAGDGDTQYF. CDR3 in DNA: TGCGCCAGCAGCTGGGCAGGAGCGGGAGACGGTGATACGCAGTATTTT. The V call is TRBV5-1, the J call TRBJ2-3, with TRBD2 matching over 8 bases. The CDR3 has 16 amino acids. V trimming: 3 bases; J trimming: 6 bases; junction bases outside the gene matches: 12. Germline lookup yields CDR1 SGHRS and CDR2 YFSETQ.